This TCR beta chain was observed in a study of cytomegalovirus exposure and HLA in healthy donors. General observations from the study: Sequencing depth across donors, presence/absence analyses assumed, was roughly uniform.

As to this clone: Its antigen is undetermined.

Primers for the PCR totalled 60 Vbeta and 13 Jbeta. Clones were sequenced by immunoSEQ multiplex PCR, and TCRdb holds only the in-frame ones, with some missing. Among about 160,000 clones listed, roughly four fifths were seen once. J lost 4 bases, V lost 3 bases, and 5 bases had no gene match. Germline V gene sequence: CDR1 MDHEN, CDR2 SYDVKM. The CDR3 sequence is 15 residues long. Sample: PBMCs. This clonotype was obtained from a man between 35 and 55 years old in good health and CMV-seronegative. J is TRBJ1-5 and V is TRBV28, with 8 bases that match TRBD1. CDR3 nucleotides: TGTGCCAGCAGTTTGGCCGGGACAGGTAATCAGCCCCAGCATTTT. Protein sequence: CASSLAGTGNQPQHF.